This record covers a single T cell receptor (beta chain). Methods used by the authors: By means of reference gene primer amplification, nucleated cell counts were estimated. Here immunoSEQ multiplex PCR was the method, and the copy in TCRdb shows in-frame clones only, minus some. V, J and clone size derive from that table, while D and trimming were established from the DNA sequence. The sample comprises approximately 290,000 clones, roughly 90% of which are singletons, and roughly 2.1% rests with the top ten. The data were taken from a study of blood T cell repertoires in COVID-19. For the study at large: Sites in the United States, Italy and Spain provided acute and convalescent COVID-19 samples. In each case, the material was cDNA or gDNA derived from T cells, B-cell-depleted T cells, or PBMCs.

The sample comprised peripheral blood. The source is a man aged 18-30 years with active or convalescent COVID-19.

The CDR3 nucleotides read TGCGCCAGCAGCTGGACAGGGGCTTTGAACACTGAAGCTTTCTTT. Translated, it gives CASSWTGALNTEAFF. This rearrangement joins TRBV5-1 to TRBJ1-1, with 9 bases aligning to TRBD1. This CDR3 spans 15 amino acids. The germline CDR1 and CDR2 sequences are SGHRS and YFSETQ. The V and J ends lost 3 bases and 0 bases, in that order; junction bases with no gene match: 3. Looking up the rest from reference TRBV5-1 and TRBJ1-1 gives the full variable domain: KAGVTQTPRYLIKTRGQQVTLSCSPISGHRSVSWYQQTPGQGLQFLFEYFSETQRNKGNFPGRFSGRQFSNSRSEMNVSTLELGDSALYLCASSWTGALNTEAFFGQGTRLTVV.